This T cell receptor beta chain was captured by sequencing in a study of T cell responses to AZD1222 COVID-19 vaccine. Comments on this clone: The antigen remains unidentified.

Per the germline V gene, CDR1 is MDHEN and CDR2 is SYDVKM. CDR3 length equals 13 residues. V lost 8 bases to trimming and J lost 0 bases; unmatched junction nucleotides: 0. Libraries were prepared by immunoSEQ multiplex PCR; TCRdb keeps only in-frame clonotypes and omits some of them. The sample records around 150,000 clones, 90% to 95% being singletons. Study-level points and caveats: Baseline serology detected seropositivity in only a handful of AZD1222 recipients. Only after the peak T cell response were repertoires sampled.

The sequence derives from an adult in good health. V gene TRBV28 combines with J gene TRBJ2-3, with 9 bases aligning to TRBD1. Sequencing used peripheral blood, obtained on day 0 of AZD1222 vaccination. CDR3 sequence: CASGTGSTDTQYF. The CDR3 DNA follows: TGTGCCAGCGGGACAGGGAGCACAGATACGCAGTATTTT.